The 7 T cell receptor beta chains presented below share a single source sample, sequenced in a study of blood T cells in healthy people across ages. It was with a sample-barcoded 5' primer and a J-beta primer mix that a second PCR of about 6 to 12 cycles was run. TCRdb redid the calling of the 5' RACE reads with MiXCR, one entry per CDR3 protein. The sample has approximately 700,000 distinct CDR3 sequences, roughly 32% seen once. The material sequenced was blood. Receptor source: a woman older than 75 in good health.

This clonotype came up a few times. Compared with germline, one end of the junction differs, possibly owing to a read error. The chain is built from TRBV6-2 or TRBV6-3 and TRBJ2-3, with a tentative D call TRBD1 (5 bases). CDR1 and CDR2 (germline): MNHEY, SVGEGT. The CDR3 is 13 amino acids. The DNA of the CDR3 is TGTGCCAGCAGTTTTCGGCGCACAGGTACGCAGTATTTT. This encodes CASSFRRTGTQYF.

This clonotype was seen ten or more times. The chain joins TRBV11-2 to TRBJ1-4, with TRBD1 matching over 7 bases. Germline loops: CDR1 SGHAT, CDR2 FQNNGV. This CDR3 region has 15 residues. Trimming at V came to 5 bases and at J to 10 bases, leaving 13 bases not matched to a gene. In nucleotides, the CDR3 is TGTGCCAGCAGCACGCGCCGGGACAGAATAGGAAAACTGTTTTTT. Translation gives CASSTRRDRIGKLFF.

CDR3 sequence reads: CASSPTGENGYTF. The CDR3 DNA is TGTGCCAGCAGTCCGACAGGGGAGAATGGCTACACCTTC. The chain carries TRBV12-3 or TRBV12-4 and TRBJ1-2; 8 positions agree with TRBD1. The CDR3 length is 13 residues. The V gene end was trimmed by 5 bases and the J gene end by 6 bases; junction bases not matched to a gene: 5.

This clonotype appeared many times. The chain recombines TRBV4-2 with TRBJ2-1; 10 nucleotides line up with TRBD2. J gave up 7 bases and V 2 bases, and 5 bases lay outside the gene matches. The germline CDR1 and CDR2 sequences are LGHNA and YNFKEQ. The CDR3 totals 15 residues. The DNA of the CDR3 is TGTGCCAGCAGCCAAAGCGGGGGGGACCGGAATGAGCAGTTCTTC. Translated: CASSQSGGDRNEQFF.

This clonotype has a count of ten or more. The rearrangement uses TRBV7-2 and TRBJ2-3, with 10 bases fitting TRBD2. The CDR3 is made up of 16 amino acids. Germline CDR1 and CDR2: SGHTA and FQGNSA. V gave up 3 bases and J gave up 2 bases; unmatched junction bases: 5. As DNA, the CDR3 is TGTGCCAGCAGCTTCCCTAGCGGGGGATTCACAGATACGCAGTATTTT. Translated, it gives CASSFPSGGFTDTQYF.

A few counts support this clonotype. Because the CDR3's place on the DNA is in doubt, the DNA is left out and the CDR3 is given as listed by TCRdb. The J gene is TRBJ1-5, the V gene TRBV6-2 or TRBV6-3; the table's D call, TRBD1, was not checked against the DNA. In germline, CDR1 is MNHEY, CDR2 SVGEGT. The CDR3 is 15 amino acids long, termini counted. Here the CDR3 reads CASSTSGYSNQPQHF.

This clonotype has just a few counts. This may stem from a read error, because a much larger clone lies one nucleotide away. The chain employs TRBV6-1 and TRBJ2-1; D may match TRBD1 or TRBD2 (5 bases each). The last part of the DNA fits TRBJ2-7 better; the J call may be wrong. The CDR3 sequence is 18 residues long. Germline lookup yields CDR1 MNHNS and CDR2 SASEGT. The CDR3 DNA reads as TGTGCCAGCACTCCTCGGAGGAAACAGGAGAGCTCCTACAATGAGCAGTACTTC. Residues: CASTPRRKQESSYNEQYF.